These 20 T cell receptor beta chains share one sample of origin, sequenced in a study of T cell responses to AZD1222 COVID-19 vaccine. Profiling relied on immunoSEQ multiplex PCR, and the TCRdb table lists in-frame clones only, not all of them. The sample holds approximately 160,000 clones, roughly nine tenths seen once. Sequenced material: peripheral blood, taken 28 days after the second AZD1222 dose. The receptors derive from an adult who received the AZD1222 COVID-19 vaccine.

The chain recombines TRBV6-1 with TRBJ1-2; D remains ambiguous. Looked up from germline, CDR1 is MNHNS and CDR2 is SASEGT. Deletions cut 1 base from V and 8 bases from J, with 17 bases between. CDR3 length equals 15 residues. The CDR3, as DNA: TGTGCCAGCAGTGAAGTCTTGGGGAACGCGGAAGGCTACACCTTC. It codes for CASSEVLGNAEGYTF.

This clone was observed a few times. The same CDR3 is also encoded by other DNA sequences in this sample. The chain employs TRBV6-4 and TRBJ2-3, with D perhaps matching TRBD1 (6 bases). Between the trimmed V and J ends, which lost 3 bases and 1 base, there was a span of 11 bases. CDR1 is MRHNA and CDR2 is SNTAGT in the germline V gene. The CDR3 has 15 residues. CDR3 in DNA: TGTGCCAGCAGTGAAGGGGCAGGGGGCACAGATACGCAGTATTTT. Its protein product is CASSEGAGGTDTQYF.

The V and J genes are TRBV6-5 and TRBJ2-2; TRBD1 matches at 9 bases. CDR1 is MNHEY, CDR2 SVGAGI, per germline. The CDR3 contains 15 residues. Unmatched junction bases numbered 5, after V lost 2 bases and J lost 7 bases. This CDR3 reads CASSYATGGYGELFF. The CDR3 coding sequence is TGTGCCAGCAGTTACGCCACAGGGGGCTACGGGGAGCTGTTTTTT.

V is TRBV28 and J is TRBJ1-2, with D uncertain. Trimming removed 7 bases from V and 2 bases from J, with 5 bases in between. Germline V gives CDR1 MDHEN, CDR2 SYDVKM. The CDR3 contains 11 residues. The CDR3 coding sequence is TGTGCCAGCAAAACGAACTATGGCTACACCTTC. Translating it yields CASKTNYGYTF.

The chain couples TRBV20-1 to TRBJ1-1; D is ambiguous. The germline V and J ends were trimmed by 4 bases and 4 bases, with 7 bases remaining between them. CDR1 is DFQATT, CDR2 SNEGSKA, per germline (reference sequence). The CDR3 runs to 11 residues. The DNA for the CDR3 is TGCAGTGCTATCAGAGGCACTGAAGCTTTCTTT. Translation: CSAIRGTEAFF.

The chain recombines TRBV19 with TRBJ2-6, with 7 positions matching TRBD1. CDR3 size: 16 residues. The ends lost 3 bases at V and 4 bases at J; junction bases unmatched: 6. Germline CDR1 reads LNHDA; CDR2 reads SQIVND (reference sequence). DNA of the CDR3: TGTGCCAGTAGTATGAGACAGGGTTCGGGGGCCAACGTCCTGACTTTC. Translation: CASSMRQGSGANVLTF.

This chain connects TRBV11-2 to TRBJ2-7, with D unclear. The germline V gene has CDR1 SGHAT and CDR2 FQNNGV. The ends were cut back, 1 base at V and 5 bases at J, with 6 bases in the middle. The CDR3 is 12 amino acids. DNA for the CDR3: TGTGCCAGCAGCTTAGCCCGAGACGAGCAGTACTTC. This codes for CASSLARDEQYF.

The rearrangement uses TRBV19 and TRBJ1-5, with 8 bases lining up with TRBD1. V trimming: 4 bases; J trimming: 3 bases; junction bases outside the gene matches: 11. This CDR3 has 17 amino acids. CDR1 and CDR2 (germline): LNHDA, SQIVND (reference sequence). The CDR3 sequence is CASSNPRQGSINQPQHF. For the CDR3, the DNA is TGTGCCAGTAGTAACCCCCGACAGGGGTCTATCAATCAGCCCCAGCATTTT.

The J gene is TRBJ2-1, the V gene TRBV6-1; D may match TRBD1 or TRBD2 (5 bases each). This CDR3 is 17 amino acids long. Trimming stripped 3 bases from V and 3 bases from J, with 18 bases between. Germline V CDR1 and CDR2: MNHNS, SASEGT. CDR3 in DNA: TGTGCCAGCAGTGAGCGAAGGAAAGGGACCTTCTACAATGAGCAGTTCTTC. As protein: CASSERRKGTFYNEQFF.

The V and J genes are TRBV5-1 and TRBJ2-5; a possible D gene is TRBD2 (5 bases). Germline V gives CDR1 SGHRS, CDR2 YFSETQ. The CDR3 covers 15 residues. Trimming took off 1 base at V and 2 bases at J, with 12 bases between the two ends. The CDR3 bases are TGCGCCAGCAGCTTGTTGGCAGACTATCAAGAGACCCAGTACTTC. The encoded protein is CASSLLADYQETQYF.

The V call is TRBV11-1, the J call TRBJ1-1; D unresolved. Germline V CDR1 and CDR2: SGHAT, FQDESV (reference sequence). The CDR3 sequence is 12 residues long. Trimming removed 5 bases at V and 10 bases at J, with 14 bases between. CDR3 protein: CASSQEGQRAFF. CDR3 DNA: TGTGCCAGCAGCCAGGAAGGGCAACGAGCTTTCTTT.

This chain joins TRBV4-2 and TRBJ2-1; D is perhaps TRBD1 or TRBD2 (5 bases each). The V and J ends lost 4 bases and 5 bases respectively, with 18 bases between them. Germline CDR1 LGHNA, CDR2 YNFKEQ. CDR3 size: 16 residues. The CDR3, as DNA: TGTGCCAGCAGCCCGCTAGGTGGGGGAAATGACAATGAGCAGTTCTTC. Its protein product is CASSPLGGGNDNEQFF.

The chain recombines TRBV27 with TRBJ2-7; D remains ambiguous. Germline CDR1 MNHEY, CDR2 SMNVEV (reference sequence). CDR3 length: 13 residues. Trimming took off 1 base at V and 3 bases at J, with 7 bases between the two ends. CDR3 sequence (DNA): TGTGCCAGCAGTTTATTCCCAGGCTACGAGCAGTACTTC. Protein product: CASSLFPGYEQYF.

The rearrangement links TRBV20-1 to TRBJ1-1, with D uncertain. V was pared by 3 bases and J by 1 base, with 9 bases between. The CDR3 sequence is 13 residues long. Germline V gene lookup returns CDR1 DFQATT and CDR2 SNEGSKA (reference sequence). The CDR3 region is CSASDGANTEAFF. The CDR3 DNA follows: TGCAGTGCTAGTGACGGAGCGAACACTGAAGCTTTCTTT.

This rearrangement joins TRBV5-1 to TRBJ2-4; possible D gene TRBD1, 5 bases. Germline V gene lookup returns CDR1 SGHRS and CDR2 YFSETQ. The CDR3 runs 15 residues. V was shortened by 4 bases and J by 0 bases, with 11 bases between the two germline ends. The CDR3 sequence: CASSRGTLAKNIQYF. CDR3 in DNA: TGCGCCAGCAGCAGGGGCACTTTAGCCAAAAACATTCAGTACTTC.

The chain combines TRBV6-1 with TRBJ1-6; TRBD1 is a possible D gene (5 bases). V lost 8 bases and J lost 0, with 23 bases in between. Germline V gene data show CDR1 as MNHNS and CDR2 as SASEGT. This CDR3 has 19 residues. CDR3 nucleotide sequence: TGTGCCAGCGGGGAAGTACCCAGTCCAGACAGCTCCTATAATTCACCCCTCCACTTT. Encoded protein: CASGEVPSPDSSYNSPLHF.

The chain links TRBV7-9 to TRBJ1-2, with a tentative D call TRBD1 (6 bases). This CDR3 has 16 residues. Germline V gene data show CDR1 as SEHNR and CDR2 as FQNEAQ (reference sequence). Trimming removed 4 bases at V and 3 bases at J, with 18 bases between. For the CDR3, the DNA is TGTGCCAGCAGCTCATCAGAGGGGGGCAGGGACTATGGCTACACCTTC. Protein sequence: CASSSSEGGRDYGYTF.

This chain uses TRBV30 with TRBJ2-2; TRBD1 might be the D (5 bases). The CDR3 runs to 11 residues. The germline CDR1 and CDR2 sequences are GTSNPN and SVGIG (reference sequence). With 3 bases removed from V and 6 bases from J, the gap between germline ends came to 5 bases. The CDR3 DNA sequence: TGTGCCTGGAGACAGGCCGGGGAGCTGTTTTTT. Its translation is CAWRQAGELFF.

This rearrangement joins TRBV9 to TRBJ1-4; D might be TRBD1 (6 bases). CDR3 length: 15 amino acids. With 7 bases removed from V and 1 base from J, the gap between germline ends came to 14 bases. The germline CDR1 and CDR2 sequences are SGDLS and YYNGEE. The CDR3 DNA sequence: TGTGCCAGCTCCCGGGGGGCGGAAACTAATGAAAAACTGTTTTTT. Translated, it gives CASSRGAETNEKLFF.

This sequence joins TRBV27 and TRBJ2-1; 9 bases fit TRBD1. The trim removed 1 base at V and 4 bases at J, leaving 5 bases unmatched. The V gene's germline CDR1 is MNHEY and CDR2 SMNVEV (reference sequence). This CDR3 comprises 16 residues. The CDR3 region has the DNA TGTGCCAGCAGTTTATGGGACAGGGTACATTACAATGAGCAGTTCTTC. Translation: CASSLWDRVHYNEQFF.